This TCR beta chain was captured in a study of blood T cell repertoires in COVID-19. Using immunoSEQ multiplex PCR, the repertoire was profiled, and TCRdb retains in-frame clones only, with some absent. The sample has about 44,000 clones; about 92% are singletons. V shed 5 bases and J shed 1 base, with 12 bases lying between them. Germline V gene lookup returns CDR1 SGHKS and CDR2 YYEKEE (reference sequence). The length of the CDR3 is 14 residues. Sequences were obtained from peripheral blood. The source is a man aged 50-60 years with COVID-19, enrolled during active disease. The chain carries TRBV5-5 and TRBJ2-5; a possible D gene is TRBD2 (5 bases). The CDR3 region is CASRRGILQETQYF. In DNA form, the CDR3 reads TGTGCCAGCAGACGGGGAATACTCCAAGAGACCCAGTACTTC.